One and the same sample provided the 3 T cell receptor beta chains below, sequenced in a study of T cells in Graves' hyperthyroidism and ophthalmopathy. It was RNA transcripts that yielded the amplified TCR beta CDR3 regions. The HTBI primer set served for first-round RT-PCR of the TCR CDR3. TCRdb re-called the multiplex PCR reads with MiXCR, one entry per CDR3 protein. The sample consists of about 300,000 distinct CDR3 sequences, 25% to 30% of them appearing once. Sequenced sample: blood. These receptors came from a man aged 35 to 55 with Graves' hyperthyroidism that later progressed to Graves' ophthalmopathy.

This clonotype was counted at least ten times. The CDR3 is CAIQQNYGYTF. CDR3 DNA: TGTGCCATCCAACAGAACTATGGCTACACCTTC. This chain uses TRBV10-3 with TRBJ1-2, with unresolved D. Germline V lookup: CDR1 ENHRY, CDR2 SYGVKD. This CDR3 region has 11 residues. Trimming removed 8 bases at V and 2 bases at J, with 6 bases between.

The chain recombines TRBV6-1 with TRBJ2-7; TRBD1 aligns across 11 bases. J gave up 11 bases and V 9 bases, and 15 bases lay outside the gene matches. CDR3 length: 14 residues. Per the germline V gene, CDR1 is MNHNS and CDR2 is SASEGT. CDR3 DNA sequence: TGTGCCAGTTCCCCCACCCCCTCGGGACAGGGGGAGTACTTC. It translates to CASSPTPSGQGEYF.

The sample holds many counts of this clonotype. Here the CDR3 reads CASSQVPSGRAVQYF. The CDR3 DNA is TGTGCCAGCAGCCAAGTCCCTAGCGGGAGGGCCGTACAGTACTTC. The rearrangement uses TRBV3-1 and TRBJ2-7, with 12 positions matching TRBD2. With V trimmed by 1 base and J by 10 bases, 8 bases remained unmatched. The CDR3 covers 15 residues. Germline V gene lookup returns CDR1 LGHDT and CDR2 YNNKEL (reference sequence).